A selection of T cell receptor beta chains follows, all from one sample in a study of blood T cell repertoires in COVID-19. The table came from immunoSEQ multiplex PCR; TCRdb's copy has only in-frame clones and leaves some out. In the table there are 200,000 to 250,000 clones, 85% to 90% of which are singletons. Sequences were obtained from PBMCs or T cells enriched from blood (not recorded which). The receptors stem from a man aged 50-60 years who had been exposed to COVID-19. CDR3s include the opening cysteine and the closing phenylalanine or tryptophan. D genes are given only for firm matches.

TRBV7-2	.	TRBJ2-2	CASSSRRRGGGGELFF	TGTGCCAGCAGCTCCCGTAGGAGGGGAGGGGGCGGGGAGCTGTTTTTT
TRBV24-1	.	TRBJ2-1	CATSDPGLGSSYNEQFF	TGTGCCACCAGTGACCCAGGACTGGGGAGCTCCTACAATGAGCAGTTCTTC
TRBV30	.	TRBJ1-5	CAWSRSRLDQPQHF	TGTGCCTGGAGTAGGTCCAGGTTAGATCAGCCCCAGCATTTT
TRBV7-9	TRBD1	TRBJ1-5	CASSLGTGESQPQHF	TGTGCCAGCAGCTTAGGGACAGGGGAGAGTCAGCCCCAGCATTTT
TRBV10-1	TRBD1	TRBJ2-1	CASSESRGPREQFF	TGCGCCAGCAGTGAGTCCAGGGGGCCGAGGGAGCAGTTCTTC
TRBV14	.	TRBJ1-2	CASSQVRGVNGYTF	TGTGCCAGCAGCCAAGTACGGGGGGTTAATGGCTACACCTTC
TRBV19	TRBD2	TRBJ2-3	CASSIVRVGGADTQYF	TGTGCCAGTAGTATAGTAAGGGTGGGGGGGGCAGATACGCAGTATTTT
TRBV11-2	TRBD1	TRBJ1-2	CASSWTGDANYGYTF	TGTGCCAGCAGCTGGACAGGGGATGCTAACTATGGCTACACCTTC
TRBV7-6	TRBD1	TRBJ2-3	CASSPGQLTDTQYF	TGTGCCAGCAGCCCGGGACAGCTCACAGATACGCAGTATTTT
TRBV25-1	.	TRBJ2-1	CASSEYQGWDYNEQFF	TGTGCCAGCAGTGAATATCAGGGGTGGGACTACAATGAGCAGTTCTTC
TRBV19	.	TRBJ1-5	CASSIPRRLGNQPQHF	TGTGCCAGTAGTATACCCAGACGACTAGGCAATCAGCCCCAGCATTTT
TRBV7-2	TRBD1	TRBJ1-5	CASSSTGGFQPQHF	TGTGCCAGCAGCTCAACAGGGGGTTTTCAGCCCCAGCATTTT
TRBV2	TRBD1	TRBJ1-2	CASSPRTGPYGYTF	TGTGCCAGCAGTCCTAGGACAGGTCCCTATGGCTACACCTTC
TRBV3-1/TRBV3-2	.	TRBJ1-3	CASSPSEGYTIYF	TGTGCCAGCAGCCCCTCCGAGGGCTACACCATATATTTT
TRBV7-8	TRBD1	TRBJ2-5	CASSYTGEETQYF	TGTGCCAGCAGCTATACAGGGGAAGAGACCCAGTACTTC